The 27 T cell receptor beta chains reported below all come from one sample, sequenced in a study of blood T cell repertoires in COVID-19 (TCRdb year 2020). Libraries were made using the immunoSEQ multiplex PCR assay. The table comes from immuneACCESS by way of TCRdb, which keeps in-frame sequences with V and J called. Part of the clones is missing from these tables; in studies checked, under half for an unresolved V gene and the rest for unknown reasons. This sample holds over 250,000 clones; more than 70% were observed only once. The ten largest account for over 2% of the sample. Material: peripheral blood. These receptors were collected from a woman aged 45-60 years with acute or convalescent COVID-19.

This chain links TRBV19 with TRBJ2-7; D may be TRBD1 (5 bases). Trimming removed 0 bases from V and 3 bases from J, with 9 bases in between. CDR3 length: 14 amino acids. The V gene's germline CDR1 is LNHDA and CDR2 SQIVND (reference sequence). CDR3 nucleotide sequence: TGTGCCAGTAGTATAGATCGAGACAGCTACGAGCAGTACTTC. Protein product: CASSIDRDSYEQYF.

As for this clone: A junction boundary mismatches the germline segment, possibly from a read error. The chain combines TRBV7-7 with TRBJ1-6; D is possibly TRBD1 (5 bases). The CDR3 is made up of 15 amino acids. Looked up from germline, CDR1 is SSHAT and CDR2 is FNYEAQ (reference sequence). CDR3 loop: CASSYYRTPNSPLHF. The CDR3 bases are TGTGCTAGCAGCTATTACAGGACCCCCAATTCACCCCTCCACTTT. Complete variable domain (other parts from reference TRBV7-7 and TRBJ1-6): GAGVSQSPRYKVTKRGQDVTLRCDPISSHATLYWYQQALGQGPEFLTYFNYEAQPDKSGLPSDRFSAERPEGSISTLTIQRTEQRDSAMYRCASSYYRTPNSPLHFGNGTRLTVT.

This clone was found a few times. The chain uses TRBV9 and TRBJ1-1, with D maybe TRBD1 (6 bases). The germline gives CDR1 SGDLS, CDR2 YYNGEE. V lost 2 bases and J 4 bases, leaving 9 bases between the germline ends. The CDR3 is 13 residues long. The CDR3: CASSVTGTTEAFF. The CDR3 region has the DNA TGTGCCAGCAGCGTTACAGGGACCACTGAAGCTTTCTTT.

The gene calls are TRBV2 and TRBJ1-2, with unresolved D. From germline, CDR1 is SNHLY and CDR2 FYNNEI. Trimming stripped 7 bases from V and 8 bases from J, with 20 bases between. CDR3 length: 14 amino acids. Here the CDR3 reads CASIERVVIGGYTF. The DNA for the CDR3 is TGTGCCAGCATCGAGCGTGTGGTAATCGGGGGCTACACCTTC.

The chain combines TRBV9 with TRBJ2-1; the match to TRBD1 covers 10 bases. V was pared by 3 bases and J by 6 bases, with 9 bases of the junction left unmatched. Germline CDR1 and CDR2: SGDLS and YYNGEE. The CDR3 contains 16 residues. The CDR3 is CASSARGTGVSNEQFF. CDR3 bases: TGTGCCAGCAGCGCCCGAGGGACAGGGGTGAGCAATGAGCAGTTCTTC.

The chain joins TRBV11-2 to TRBJ2-7; TRBD2 agrees at 8 bases. In germline, CDR1 is SGHAT, CDR2 FQNNGV. This CDR3 is built from 15 residues. V was pared by 4 bases and J by 0 bases, with 5 bases of the junction left unmatched. CDR3 sequence: CASSWTSSSSYEQYF. The DNA of the CDR3 is TGTGCCAGCAGCTGGACTAGCTCGAGCTCCTACGAGCAGTACTTC.

The rearrangement links TRBV9 to TRBJ1-1, with 9 bases matching TRBD1. The CDR3 contains 18 residues. From germline, CDR1 is SGDLS and CDR2 YYNGEE. Germline trimming cut 5 bases from V and 0 bases from J; bases unmatched to any gene: 14. As DNA, the CDR3 is TGTGCCAGCAGGGACCCCAGGACAGGGGCCCCCATGAACACTGAAGCTTTCTTT. Translation: CASRDPRTGAPMNTEAFF.

The chain employs TRBV29-1 and TRBJ2-5, with 7 bases fitting TRBD1. Trimming took 1 base from V and 3 from J; bases not matched to a gene: 17. The CDR3 runs 18 residues. CDR1 SQVTM and CDR2 ANQGSEA come from the germline V gene. This CDR3 is CSVEGFGLAGGTKETQYF. The CDR3 bases are TGCAGCGTTGAAGGCTTCGGTTTAGCAGGGGGAACCAAAGAGACCCAGTACTTC. The full variable domain, rest sourced from reference TRBV29-1 and TRBJ2-5, is SAVISQKPSRDICQRGTSLTIQCQVDSQVTMMFWYRQQPGQSLTLIATANQGSEATYESGFVIDKFPISRPNLTFSTLTVSNMSPEDSSIYLCSVEGFGLAGGTKETQYFGPGTRLLVL.

The chain couples TRBV30 to TRBJ2-1; TRBD2 is a possible D gene (6 bases). This CDR3 spans 12 amino acids. The V end lost 0 bases, the J end lost 15 bases, and 15 bases lay between the germline ends. The V gene's germline CDR1 is GTSNPN and CDR2 SVGIG (reference sequence). CDR3 bases: TGTGCCTGGAGTGTAGTGGCGGGGCCCCGGTTCTTC. It translates to CAWSVVAGPRFF. The whole variable domain, filled in from reference TRBV30 and TRBJ2-1, reads SQTIHQWPATLVQPVGSPLSLECTVEGTSNPNLYWYRQAAGRGLQLLFYSVGIGQISSEVPQNLSASRPQDRQFILSSKKLLLSDSGFYLCAWSVVAGPRFFGPGTRLTVL.

This chain joins TRBV2 and TRBJ1-2, with a possible D match to TRBD1 (5 bases). Germline-derived CDR1 and CDR2 are SNHLY and FYNNEI. V lost 4 bases and J lost 4, with 10 bases in between. The CDR3 totals 13 residues. DNA of the CDR3: TGTGCCAGCAGTGGACAGTCGATCTATGGCTACACCTTC. This codes for CASSGQSIYGYTF.

The chain joins TRBV24-1 to TRBJ2-1, with 10 bases lining up with TRBD2. The CDR3 loop spans 16 amino acids. Germline V CDR1 and CDR2: KGHDR, SFDVKD. J gave up 0 bases and V 5 bases, and 3 bases lay outside the gene matches. The CDR3 DNA is TGTGCCACCAGTGTTCTAGCGGGAGCCTCCTACAATGAGCAGTTCTTC. It is translated as CATSVLAGASYNEQFF.

V usage is TRBV29-1 and J usage is TRBJ1-1; TRBD1 aligns across 7 bases. The V segment lost 5 bases and the J segment 2 bases; nucleotides outside the gene matches: 5. CDR3 length equals 13 residues. Germline V gene lookup returns CDR1 SQVTM and CDR2 ANQGSEA. The CDR3 sequence is CSVSGTANTEAFF. The CDR3, as DNA: TGCAGCGTTTCCGGGACAGCAAACACTGAAGCTTTCTTT.

This sequence joins TRBV29-1 and TRBJ2-3; 8 nucleotides line up with TRBD1. CDR1 is SQVTM and CDR2 is ANQGSEA in the germline V gene. CDR3 size: 14 residues. DNA for the CDR3: TGCAGTTCAAGGGACAGGTTATGGTCAGATACGCAGTATTTT. Residues: CSSRDRLWSDTQYF.

As for this clone: Other DNA sequences from this sample encode an identical CDR3 as well. The V call is TRBV5-1, the J call TRBJ1-4; TRBD1 agrees at 7 bases. CDR3 length: 15 residues. Germline V gene data show CDR1 as SGHRS and CDR2 as YFSETQ. V was clipped by 1 base and J by 0 bases; unmatched bases: 0. The CDR3, as DNA: TGCGCCAGCAGCTTGACAGGGGCAACTAATGAAAAACTGTTTTTT. Protein product: CASSLTGATNEKLFF.

This clone was counted once. V gene TRBV9 combines with J gene TRBJ1-1; TRBD1 matches at 7 bases. CDR3 length: 14 amino acids. Trimming took 4 bases from V and 5 from J; bases not matched to a gene: 8. Germline values: CDR1 SGDLS, CDR2 YYNGEE. The CDR3 DNA reads TGTGCCAGCAGCACGACAGGGATCCCAACTGAAGCTTTCTTT. It is translated as CASSTTGIPTEAFF.

The rearrangement uses TRBV28 and TRBJ2-3; D not resolved. V was clipped by 7 bases and J by 7 bases, with 21 bases between them. The length of the CDR3 is 15 residues. The germline V gene encodes CDR1 MDHEN and CDR2 SYDVKM. The CDR3 DNA is TGTGCCAGCACCAACTCTCGCCGCCCACAGAATACGCAGTATTTT. Residues: CASTNSRRPQNTQYF.

This clone came up a few times. CDR3 sequence (DNA): TGTGCCAGCAGCAAAGATGACGGCGGGGGCGTAAAGACCCAGTACTTC. As protein: CASSKDDGGGVKTQYF. This rearrangement joins TRBV21-1 to TRBJ2-5; the table's D call, TRBD2, was not checked against the DNA. TRBV21-1 corresponds to a pseudogene. There are 16 residues in the CDR3.

The chain links TRBV21-1 to TRBJ2-7; TRBD2, the table's D call, lacks a check against the DNA. TRBV21-1 constitutes a pseudogene. The CDR3 runs 18 residues. Written as DNA, the CDR3 is TGTGCCAGCAGCAAAGACTCCGCCGAACCGCGGGAGATCTACGAGCAGTACTTC. Its protein product is CASSKDSAEPREIYEQYF.

The chain has TRBV7-2 and TRBJ1-1; 7 bases fit TRBD1. In germline, CDR1 is SGHTA, CDR2 FQGNSA. The CDR3 extends over 16 amino acids. Germline trimming cut 4 bases from V and 1 base from J; bases unmatched to any gene: 9. Written as DNA, the CDR3 is TGTGCCAGCAGCTGGGAACAGGGGCGGACGAACACTGAAGCTTTCTTT. Translating gives CASSWEQGRTNTEAFF.

The chain carries TRBV12-1 and TRBJ2-5; the listed D gene, TRBD1, was not tested against the DNA. TRBV12-1 corresponds to a pseudogene. The CDR3 length is 18 residues. The CDR3 is CASSRRDRGPRPPETQYF. The CDR3, as DNA: TGTGCCAGCAGCAGACGGGACAGGGGCCCAAGGCCACCAGAGACCCAGTACTTC.

This clone was counted a single time. V and J are TRBV29-1 and TRBJ2-1; the D is unclear. This CDR3 has 12 residues. Trimming shortened V by 4 bases and J by 9 bases, and 13 bases separated the two germline ends. CDR1 and CDR2 from the germline V gene are SQVTM and ANQGSEA. This CDR3 reads CSVALGASEQFF. Here the CDR3 DNA reads TGCAGCGTTGCACTGGGCGCGAGTGAGCAGTTCTTC.

The rearrangement links TRBV7-9 to TRBJ2-1; TRBD2 matches 13 bases. The CDR3 sequence is 16 residues long. Germline CDR1 is SEHNR and CDR2 is FQNEAQ (reference sequence). V gave up 2 bases and J gave up 10 bases; unmatched junction bases: 8. Here the CDR3 reads CASSLPTSGRAREQFF. CDR3 nucleotide sequence: TGTGCCAGCAGCTTACCCACTAGCGGGAGGGCTCGGGAGCAGTTCTTC.

The J gene is TRBJ2-1, the V gene TRBV9; D is tentatively TRBD1 or TRBD2 (6 bases each). Trimming took 4 bases from V and 4 from J, leaving 15 bases between them. The CDR3 totals 15 residues. Per germline, CDR1 SGDLS and CDR2 YYNGEE. This CDR3 is CASSLGGSGYNEQFF. CDR3 nucleotide sequence: TGTGCCAGCAGCTTAGGGGGTAGCGGTTACAATGAGCAGTTCTTC.

This chain joins TRBV29-1 and TRBJ2-2, with D perhaps TRBD2 (5 bases). Trimming pared 0 bases from V and 6 bases from J, leaving 17 bases between. Germline V gene sequence: CDR1 SQVTM, CDR2 ANQGSEA. The CDR3 is 16 residues long. The CDR3 sequence is CSVEDGVGKAPGELFF. The CDR3 DNA follows: TGCAGCGTTGAAGACGGGGTGGGGAAGGCCCCCGGGGAGCTGTTTTTT.

The chain recombines TRBV7-9 with TRBJ1-5, with 10 bases identical to TRBD1. Germline CDR1 reads SEHNR; CDR2 reads FQNEAQ (reference sequence). The V gene end was trimmed by 3 bases and the J gene end by 7 bases; junction bases not matched to a gene: 6. CDR3 length: 15 residues. The CDR3 reads CASSLTGGAGQPQHF. The CDR3 coding sequence is TGTGCCAGCAGCTTGACAGGGGGCGCGGGACAGCCCCAGCATTTT.

The chain is built from TRBV24-1 and TRBJ2-7; perhaps TRBD1 as D (5 bases). Between the trimmed V and J ends, which lost 2 bases and 4 bases, there was a span of 17 bases. The CDR3 contains 16 residues. CDR1 is KGHDR and CDR2 is SFDVKD in the germline V gene. The CDR3 DNA reads TGTGCCACCAGTGATTATGGGGCCCAAGGGATTTACGAGCAGTACTTC. It yields the protein CATSDYGAQGIYEQYF.

CDR3 amino acids: CASSQFPAGGNYGYTF. The CDR3 nucleotides read TGCGCCAGCAGTCAATTCCCAGCAGGGGGCAACTATGGCTACACCTTC. The chain employs TRBV23-1 and TRBJ1-2; 8 positions agree with TRBD1. TRBV23-1 is reported as an ORF; its role is uncertain. The CDR3 spans 16 residues. After removal of 1 base from V and 2 bases from J, the junction contained 6 bases not matched to a gene.